This TCR beta chain was recovered during a study of blood T cell repertoires in COVID-19. As for the study in general: Sources were T cells, B-cell-depleted T cells, or PBMCs; the material itself was cDNA or gDNA.

After removal of 4 bases from V and 6 bases from J, the junction contained 3 bases not matched to a gene. This CDR3 spans 13 amino acids. CDR1 and CDR2 from the germline V gene are SGHRS and YFSETQ. Authors' methods: Researchers report that nucleated cell counts were estimated from reference gene primer amplification. Sequencing was performed with immunoSEQ multiplex PCR; in TCRdb, only in-frame clones are kept and a portion is missing. V and J calls and clone size follow that table, whereas D and trimming were derived from the DNA. The sample yields a few hundred thousand clones, about nine tenths seen once. Worth noting for this clone: This specimen includes other DNA sequences encoding the same CDR3.

Sequences were obtained from peripheral blood. The chain joins TRBV5-1 to TRBJ1-2; 10 bases fit TRBD1. This receptor was identified in a woman in her 30s who had recovered from COVID-19. The CDR3 sequence: CASSTGQGDGYTF. CDR3 sequence (DNA): TGCGCCAGCAGCACTGGACAGGGGGATGGCTACACCTTC.